This record looks at one T cell receptor (beta chain) sequence and its context. Antigen unknown. A junction boundary mismatches the germline segment, possibly from a read error. TCRdb itself ran the RT-PCR reads through MiXCR, one entry per CDR3 protein. The repertoire has more than 200,000 distinct CDR3 sequences, 12% of them found once; the top ten carry approximately 8.4%. The sample originates from a study of response to subunit inactivated influenza vaccine. Overall study findings and caveats: It was suggested by the authors that few new T cells are recruited by each seasonal influenza vaccination.

This CDR3 spans 16 amino acids. In germline, CDR1 is DFQATT, CDR2 SNEGSKA (reference sequence). This chain connects TRBV20-1 to TRBJ2-1; 11 nucleotides line up with TRBD2. The TCR sequence derives from a middle-aged man who received an inactivated influenza vaccine. The sequencing here drew on non-naive T cells sorted from PBMCs, taken approximately 15 days before vaccination. The CDR3 DNA is TGCTGTGCTAGAGAAATGTTAGCGGGAGGGCCTTATGAGCAGTTCTTC. As protein: CCAREMLAGGPYEQFF.